A single sample is the source of the 28 T cell receptor beta chains below, sequenced in a study of response to subunit inactivated influenza vaccine (dated by TCRdb to 2017 to 2018). Libraries came from RT-PCR. This sample was sequenced with an Illumina HiSeq 2500. Using fastp trimming at Q25 and MiXCR clonotype assembly, TCRdb reanalyzed the public sequencing data and kept in-frame beta chains. Rows with a matching CDR3 protein are joined into one entry that keeps the most common DNA and genes. Across this sample there are hundreds of thousands of distinct CDR3 sequences, with around 16% seen only once. The top ten hold roughly 11% of the sample. Sequenced material: PBMCs from blood, taken about 11 days after vaccination. The receptors were gathered from a man in his fifties or sixties who received an inactivated influenza vaccine. Donor details come from another sample of the same person, matched by shared clones.

The V gene is TRBV9, the J gene TRBJ1-2; D not resolved. This CDR3 spans 15 amino acids. With 4 bases removed from V and 5 bases from J, the gap between germline ends came to 18 bases. Germline V lookup: CDR1 SGDLS, CDR2 YYNGEE. The CDR3 loop is CASSPHRARSYGYTF. The CDR3 DNA is TGTGCCAGCAGCCCCCATAGGGCGCGCTCTTATGGCTACACCTTC.

The V and J genes are TRBV3-1 and TRBJ2-3; TRBD2 matches at 7 bases. This CDR3 has 16 residues. Germline values: CDR1 LGHDT, CDR2 YNNKEL (reference sequence). V shed 0 bases and J 1 base; nucleotides not matched to a gene: 4. This CDR3 reads CASSQESLAGTDTQYF. The CDR3 coding sequence is TGTGCCAGCAGCCAAGAAAGTCTAGCGGGCACAGATACGCAGTATTTT.

This sequence joins TRBV6-1 and TRBJ1-5; 9 bases match TRBD1. This CDR3 spans 14 amino acids. After removal of 6 bases from V and 4 bases from J, the junction contained 4 bases not matched to a gene. From germline, CDR1 is MNHNS and CDR2 SASEGT. The CDR3 loop reads CASSRQGVNQPQHF. In DNA form, the CDR3 reads TGTGCCAGCAGCCGACAGGGGGTAAATCAGCCCCAGCATTTT.

The chain links TRBV6-5 to TRBJ2-4, with 8 bases identical to TRBD1. CDR3 size: 17 residues. V gave up 3 bases and J gave up 6 bases; unmatched junction bases: 13. Germline V gives CDR1 MNHEY, CDR2 SVGAGI. This CDR3 is CASSYGWDRRFGNIQYF. As DNA, the CDR3 is TGTGCCAGCAGTTATGGGTGGGACAGGAGGTTTGGAAACATTCAGTACTTC.

The chain recombines TRBV7-8 with TRBJ2-1, with unresolved D. The CDR3 is 12 residues long. Trimming took 3 bases from V and 9 from J, leaving 9 bases between them. The germline V gene encodes CDR1 SGHVS and CDR2 FQNEAQ. CDR3 DNA sequence: TGTGCCAGCAGCTTTGTGGCTGGTGAGCAGTTCTTC. Translated, it gives CASSFVAGEQFF.

The chain recombines TRBV5-1 with TRBJ2-7; no definite D call. CDR1 SGHRS and CDR2 YFSETQ come from the germline V gene. Trimming removed 0 bases from V and 5 bases from J, with 12 bases in between. The CDR3 length is 14 residues. CDR3 residues: CASSLEAQSHEQYF. In nucleotides, the CDR3 is TGCGCCAGCAGCTTGGAGGCTCAAAGCCACGAGCAGTACTTC.

The chain recombines TRBV6-2 or TRBV6-3 with TRBJ2-7; D might be TRBD2 (6 bases). The CDR3 runs to 16 residues. CDR1 MNHEY and CDR2 SVGEGT come from the germline V gene. Deletions cut 5 bases from V and 5 bases from J, with 22 bases between. CDR3 region: CASSQTLAPLGHEQYF. CDR3 in DNA: TGTGCCAGCAGTCAGACGCTAGCGCCCTTGGGCCACGAGCAGTACTTC.

V gene TRBV10-3 combines with J gene TRBJ2-5, with 9 bases fitting TRBD2. The CDR3 length is 15 residues. With V trimmed by 5 bases and J by 1 base, 5 bases remained unmatched. Germline CDR1 reads ENHRY; CDR2 reads SYGVKD. CDR3 sequence: CAISSSGASQETQYF. The CDR3 coding sequence is TGTGCCATCAGTTCTAGCGGGGCCTCCCAAGAGACCCAGTACTTC.

In its sample, this clonotype was seen a few times. The chain employs TRBV4-2 and TRBJ2-7, with D maybe TRBD2 (6 bases). The CDR3 loop spans 14 amino acids. Germline V gene lookup returns CDR1 LGHNA and CDR2 YNFKEQ. V was clipped by 3 bases and J by 2 bases, with 11 bases between them. The CDR3 loop is CASSHLAPTYEQYF. In DNA, the CDR3 is TGTGCCAGCAGCCATCTAGCGCCCACCTACGAGCAGTACTTC.

The chain links TRBV20-1 to TRBJ2-1; 9 nucleotides agree with TRBD1. Germline V gene data show CDR1 as DFQATT and CDR2 as SNEGSKA (reference sequence). The CDR3 loop spans 16 amino acids. V trimming: 3 bases; J trimming: 5 bases; junction bases outside the gene matches: 11. Here the CDR3 DNA reads TGCAGTGCTAGGGGCAGGACAGGGGCCTGGAACAATGAGCAGTTCTTC. Translated, it gives CSARGRTGAWNNEQFF.

This clonotype was seen ten or more times. The chain has TRBV27 and TRBJ2-1; unclear D gene. Germline V gene sequence: CDR1 MNHEY, CDR2 SMNVEV (reference sequence). The CDR3 covers 13 residues. Trimming removed 1 base from V and 6 bases from J, with 7 bases in between. CDR3 sequence: CASSLWVGNEQFF. CDR3 in DNA: TGTGCCAGCAGTTTATGGGTAGGCAATGAGCAGTTCTTC.

This clonotype was counted only a few times. The V call is TRBV6-5, the J call TRBJ1-1; D remains unclear. The CDR3 consists of 13 residues. Trimming pared 4 bases from V and 7 bases from J, leaving 13 bases between. Germline V gene data show CDR1 as MNHEY and CDR2 as SVGAGI. The CDR3, as DNA: TGTGCCAGCAGTTTCGGACTTAATCTTGAAGCTTTCTTT. Its protein is CASSFGLNLEAFF.

This clonotype was counted only a few times. V and J are TRBV20-1 and TRBJ2-3, with 9 bases fitting TRBD2. V was clipped by 5 bases and J by 2 bases; unmatched bases: 5. Germline V gene sequence: CDR1 DFQATT, CDR2 SNEGSKA (reference sequence). The length of the CDR3 is 14 residues. The CDR3 region has the DNA TGCAGTGCTTCGACTAGCGGCCTCACAGATACGCAGTATTTT. It specifies CSASTSGLTDTQYF.

The DNA for the CDR3 is TGTGCCAGCAGTTCGGCTTCAGGGACAGATACGCAGTATTTT. It encodes CASSSASGTDTQYF. This chain connects TRBV6-5 to TRBJ2-3, with D perhaps matching TRBD1 (5 bases). Trimming removed 4 bases at V and 3 bases at J, with 11 bases between. This CDR3 is 14 amino acids long. Germline-derived CDR1 and CDR2 are MNHEY and SVGAGI.

The table lists this clonotype with a few counts. The V call is TRBV21-1, the J call TRBJ2-5; the DNA was not used to check the table's D call, TRBD1. TRBV21-1 is recorded as a pseudogene. This CDR3 has 16 amino acids. The CDR3 DNA sequence: TGTGCCAGCAGCAAAGAAGAGAACAGGTCCTGGGAGACCCAGTACTTC. It encodes CASSKEENRSWETQYF.

This clonotype was seen only a few times. The chain joins TRBV6-2 or TRBV6-3 to TRBJ2-7; TRBD1 might be the D (5 bases). CDR3 length: 16 residues. Germline values: CDR1 MNHEY, CDR2 SVGEGT. V was shortened by 0 bases and J by 3 bases, with 15 bases between the two germline ends. The CDR3 sequence: CASSYSISGPRYEQYF. The CDR3 region has the DNA TGTGCCAGCAGTTACTCAATTTCAGGGCCTCGCTACGAGCAGTACTTC.

The table lists this clonotype with a few counts. V usage is TRBV4-1 and J usage is TRBJ2-2; a weak D match, TRBD2 (6 bases). The CDR3 has 17 residues. Germline CDR1 is MGHRA and CDR2 is YSYEKL. Deletions cut 0 bases from V and 4 bases from J, with 15 bases between. This CDR3 is CASSQDYGGVITGELFF. CDR3 nucleotides: TGCGCCAGCAGCCAAGATTACGGCGGGGTCATCACCGGGGAGCTGTTTTTT.

CDR3 sequence: CASSLAGGIAKNIQYF. The CDR3 DNA reads TGCGCCAGCAGCTTGGCAGGAGGTATAGCCAAAAACATTCAGTACTTC. This rearrangement joins TRBV5-1 to TRBJ2-4, with D perhaps TRBD2 (5 bases). This CDR3 has 16 amino acids. Per germline, CDR1 SGHRS and CDR2 YFSETQ. V lost 0 bases and J 0 bases, leaving 10 bases between the germline ends.

This clonotype was seen only a few times. The V and J genes are TRBV12-3 or TRBV12-4 and TRBJ1-1; unclear D gene. V shed 5 bases and J shed 7 bases, with 11 bases lying between them. CDR3 size: 12 residues. The CDR3 nucleotides read TGTGCCAGCAGTATTGGGCTTTATGAAGCTTTCTTT. It specifies CASSIGLYEAFF.

This clonotype was seen a few times. The chain combines TRBV5-6 with TRBJ2-3; D is perhaps TRBD2 (6 bases). The CDR3 sequence is 13 residues long. Trimming left V 4 bases short and J 4 bases short, with 10 bases between. Looked up from germline, CDR1 is SGHDT and CDR2 is YYEEEE. The CDR3: CASSGTLADTQYF. CDR3 sequence (DNA): TGTGCCAGCAGCGGGACTTTAGCAGATACGCAGTATTTT.

The DNA for the CDR3 is TGCGCCAGCAGAGGTGCCCTAGCGGGAGTTGGGGATACGCAGTATTTT. Its protein product is CASRGALAGVGDTQYF. The chain uses TRBV5-1 and TRBJ2-3; 10 bases fit TRBD2. This CDR3 region has 16 residues. Germline V gene data show CDR1 as SGHRS and CDR2 as YFSETQ. With 5 bases clipped from V and 6 bases from J, the junction kept 12 bases outside the gene matches.

The J gene is TRBJ1-1, the V gene TRBV5-1; 7 bases are a match to TRBD1. After removal of 1 base from V and 6 bases from J, the junction contained 6 bases not matched to a gene. Germline V CDR1 and CDR2: SGHRS, YFSETQ. The CDR3 loop spans 14 amino acids. In nucleotides, the CDR3 is TGCGCCAGCAGCTTGACAGGGGTAAGGTCTGAAGCTTTCTTT. Its translation: CASSLTGVRSEAFF.

This clonotype appeared many times. The V gene is TRBV20-1, the J gene TRBJ2-2; D is undetermined. Trimming removed 4 bases at V and 2 bases at J, with 2 bases between. In germline, CDR1 is DFQATT, CDR2 SNEGSKA (reference sequence). This CDR3 is 11 amino acids long. The CDR3 DNA reads as TGCAGTGCTACTAACACCGGGGAGCTGTTTTTT. It is translated as CSATNTGELFF.

This clonotype occurred a few times. The gene calls are TRBV5-1 and TRBJ2-7; 12 bases agree with TRBD1. The germline V gene encodes CDR1 SGHRS and CDR2 YFSETQ. The CDR3 has 14 residues. V lost 2 bases to trimming and J lost 5 bases; unmatched junction nucleotides: 2. In DNA form, the CDR3 reads TGCGCCAGCAGCTTCGGGACAGGGGGCCACGAGCAGTACTTC. It specifies CASSFGTGGHEQYF.

The chain carries TRBV11-2 and TRBJ2-3; D could derive from TRBD1 or TRBD2 (7 bases each). The germline CDR1 and CDR2 sequences are SGHAT and FQNNGV. The V and J ends lost 5 bases and 2 bases respectively, with 23 bases between them. The CDR3 loop spans 18 amino acids. CDR3 residues: CASSPGGVGSGSTDTQYF. CDR3 in DNA: TGTGCCAGCAGCCCAGGGGGGGTGGGTAGCGGGTCCACAGATACGCAGTATTTT.

This clonotype was recorded a few times. This chain connects TRBV7-9 to TRBJ1-2, with 7 bases lining up with TRBD1. The CDR3 is 15 residues long. Germline V gene sequence: CDR1 SEHNR, CDR2 FQNEAQ (reference sequence). The V segment lost 4 bases and the J segment 0 bases; nucleotides outside the gene matches: 5. The CDR3 spells CASSSPDRSNYGYTF. The CDR3 region has the DNA TGTGCCAGCAGCTCGCCGGACAGGTCTAACTATGGCTACACCTTC.

This clonotype was found a few times. This chain links TRBV9 with TRBJ2-7, with D hard to call. This CDR3 has 14 residues. Germline V CDR1 and CDR2: SGDLS, YYNGEE. V was clipped by 2 bases and J by 4 bases, with 13 bases between them. The CDR3 bases are TGTGCCAGCAGCGTCGCAGTTACGAGTTACGAGCAGTACTTC. It encodes CASSVAVTSYEQYF.

This clonotype was observed a handful of times. This sequence joins TRBV5-1 and TRBJ2-3, with 7 positions matching TRBD1. Trimming took 0 bases from V and 1 from J; bases not matched to a gene: 2. There are 15 residues in the CDR3. Germline assignment: CDR1 SGHRS and CDR2 YFSETQ. The CDR3 loop reads CASSLAGQGTDTQYF. The DNA of the CDR3 is TGCGCCAGCAGCTTGGCCGGACAGGGCACAGATACGCAGTATTTT.